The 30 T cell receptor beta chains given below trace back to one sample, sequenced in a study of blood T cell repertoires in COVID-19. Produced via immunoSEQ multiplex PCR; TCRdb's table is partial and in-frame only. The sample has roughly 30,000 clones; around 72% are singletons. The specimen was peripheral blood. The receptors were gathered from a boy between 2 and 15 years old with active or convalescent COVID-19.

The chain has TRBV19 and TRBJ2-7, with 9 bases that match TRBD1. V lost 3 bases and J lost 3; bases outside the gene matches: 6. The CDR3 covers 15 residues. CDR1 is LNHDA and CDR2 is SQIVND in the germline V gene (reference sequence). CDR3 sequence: CASSIPGTGIYEQYF. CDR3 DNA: TGTGCCAGTAGTATCCCCGGGACAGGGATCTACGAGCAGTACTTC.

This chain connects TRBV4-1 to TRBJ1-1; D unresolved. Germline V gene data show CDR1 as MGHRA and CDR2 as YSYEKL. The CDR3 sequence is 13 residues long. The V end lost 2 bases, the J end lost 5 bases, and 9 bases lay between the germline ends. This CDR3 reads CASSQRRHTEAFF. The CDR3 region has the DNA TGCGCCAGCAGCCAACGCAGGCATACTGAAGCTTTCTTT.

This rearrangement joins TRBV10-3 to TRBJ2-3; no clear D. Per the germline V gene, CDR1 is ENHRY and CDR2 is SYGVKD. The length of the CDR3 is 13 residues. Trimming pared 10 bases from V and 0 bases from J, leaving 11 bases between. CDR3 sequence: CATQSGSTDTQYF. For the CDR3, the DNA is TGTGCCACTCAGTCGGGTAGCACAGATACGCAGTATTTT.

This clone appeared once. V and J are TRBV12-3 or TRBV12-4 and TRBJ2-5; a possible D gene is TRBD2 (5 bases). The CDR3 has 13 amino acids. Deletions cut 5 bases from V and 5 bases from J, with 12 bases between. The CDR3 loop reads CASSLTQRETQYF. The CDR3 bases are TGTGCCAGCAGTCTGACGCAGCGGGAGACCCAGTACTTC.

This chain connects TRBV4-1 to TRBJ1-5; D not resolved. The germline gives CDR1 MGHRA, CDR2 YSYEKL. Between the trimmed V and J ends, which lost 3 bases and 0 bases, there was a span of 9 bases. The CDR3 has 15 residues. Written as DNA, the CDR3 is TGCGCCAGCAGCCACGGAGGGAATAGCAATCAGCCCCAGCATTTT. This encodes CASSHGGNSNQPQHF.

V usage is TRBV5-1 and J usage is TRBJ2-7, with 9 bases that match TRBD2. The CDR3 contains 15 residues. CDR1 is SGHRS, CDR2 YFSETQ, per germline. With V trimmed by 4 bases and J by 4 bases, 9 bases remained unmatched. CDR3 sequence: CASSPRGGTLYEQYF. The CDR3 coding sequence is TGCGCCAGCAGCCCGCGGGGGGGGACCCTTTACGAGCAGTACTTC.

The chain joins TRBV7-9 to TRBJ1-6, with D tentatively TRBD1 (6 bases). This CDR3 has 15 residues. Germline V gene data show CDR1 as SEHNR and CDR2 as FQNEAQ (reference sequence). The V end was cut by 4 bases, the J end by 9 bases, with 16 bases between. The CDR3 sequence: CASSSRDIRGSPLHF. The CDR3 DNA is TGTGCCAGCAGCTCTCGGGACATTCGTGGTTCACCCCTCCACTTT.

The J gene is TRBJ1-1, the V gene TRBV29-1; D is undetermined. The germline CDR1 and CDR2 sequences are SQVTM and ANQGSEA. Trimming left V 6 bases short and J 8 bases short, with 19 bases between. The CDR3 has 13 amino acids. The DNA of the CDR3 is TGCAGCGTAGGAGGGTCCAATTTGTTGGAAGCTTTCTTT. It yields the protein CSVGGSNLLEAFF.

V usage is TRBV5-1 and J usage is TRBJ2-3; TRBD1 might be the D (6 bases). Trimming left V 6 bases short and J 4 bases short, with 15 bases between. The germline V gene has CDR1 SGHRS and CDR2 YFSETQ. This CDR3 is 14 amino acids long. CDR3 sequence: CASNVQGRADTQYF. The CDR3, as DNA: TGCGCCAGCAATGTACAGGGTAGGGCAGATACGCAGTATTTT.

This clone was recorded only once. The chain's CDR3 is CASSPRQGDFYGYTF. CDR3 DNA: TGTGCCAGTAGTCCCCGACAGGGCGACTTTTATGGCTACACCTTC. The gene calls are TRBV19 and TRBJ1-2; 7 nucleotides line up with TRBD1. V lost 5 bases and J lost 5; bases outside the gene matches: 11. This CDR3 region has 15 residues. The germline gives CDR1 LNHDA, CDR2 SQIVND (reference sequence). The full variable domain, completed using reference TRBV19 and TRBJ1-2, is DGGITQSPKYLFRKEGQNVTLSCEQNLNHDAMYWYRQDPGQGLRLIYYSQIVNDFQKGDIAEGYSVSREKKESFPLTVTSAQKNPTAFYLCASSPRQGDFYGYTFGSGTRLTVV.

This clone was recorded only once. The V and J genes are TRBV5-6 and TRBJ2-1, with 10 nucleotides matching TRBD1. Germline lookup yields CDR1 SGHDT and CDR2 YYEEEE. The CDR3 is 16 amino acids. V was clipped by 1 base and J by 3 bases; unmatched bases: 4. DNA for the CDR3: TGTGCCAGCAGCTTGAGGTGGACAGGGGGCTACAATGAGCAGTTCTTC. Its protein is CASSLRWTGGYNEQFF.

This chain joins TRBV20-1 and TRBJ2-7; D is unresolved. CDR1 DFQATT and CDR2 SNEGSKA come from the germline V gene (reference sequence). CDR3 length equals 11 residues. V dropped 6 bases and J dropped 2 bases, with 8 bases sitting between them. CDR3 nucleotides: TGCAGTGCCCAGGAAGCCTACGAGCAGTACTTC. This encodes CSAQEAYEQYF.

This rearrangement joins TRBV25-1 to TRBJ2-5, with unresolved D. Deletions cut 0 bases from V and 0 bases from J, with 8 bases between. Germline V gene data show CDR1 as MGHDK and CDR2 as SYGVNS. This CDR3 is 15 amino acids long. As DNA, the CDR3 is TGTGCCAGCAGTGAATACAAGAGTTACCAAGAGACCCAGTACTTC. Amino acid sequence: CASSEYKSYQETQYF.

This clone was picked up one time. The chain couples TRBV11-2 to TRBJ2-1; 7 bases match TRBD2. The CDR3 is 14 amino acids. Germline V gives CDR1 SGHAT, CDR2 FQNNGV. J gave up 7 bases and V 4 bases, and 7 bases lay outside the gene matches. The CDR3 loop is CASSSRTRSNEQFF. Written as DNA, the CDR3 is TGTGCCAGCAGCTCCAGGACTAGGAGTAATGAGCAGTTCTTC. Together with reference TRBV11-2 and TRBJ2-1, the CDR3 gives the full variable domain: EAGVAQSPRYKIIEKRQSVAFWCNPISGHATLYWYQQILGQGPKLLIQFQNNGVVDDSQLPKDRFSAERLKGVDSTLKIQPAKLEDSAVYLCASSSRTRSNEQFFGPGTRLTVL.

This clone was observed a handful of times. The CDR3 loop reads CASSELTSGGSNEQFF. The CDR3, as DNA: TGTGCCAGCAGTGAATTAACTAGCGGGGGCTCCAATGAGCAGTTCTTC. This chain joins TRBV6-1 and TRBJ2-1, with TRBD2 matching 11 bases. This CDR3 is 16 amino acids long. Germline CDR1 reads MNHNS; CDR2 reads SASEGT. The ends lost 2 bases at V and 6 bases at J; junction bases unmatched: 6.

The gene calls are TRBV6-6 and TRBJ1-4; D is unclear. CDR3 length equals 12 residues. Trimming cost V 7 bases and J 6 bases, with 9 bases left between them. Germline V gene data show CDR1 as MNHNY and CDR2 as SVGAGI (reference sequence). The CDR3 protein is CASTRGDEKLFF. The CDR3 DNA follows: TGTGCCAGCACGCGCGGTGATGAAAAACTGTTTTTT.

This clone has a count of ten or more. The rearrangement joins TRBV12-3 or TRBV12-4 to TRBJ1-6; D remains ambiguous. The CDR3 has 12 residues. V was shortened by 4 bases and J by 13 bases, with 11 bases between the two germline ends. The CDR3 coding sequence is TGTGCCAGCAGTTCCCGGTTGAACCCCCTCCACTTT. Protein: CASSSRLNPLHF.

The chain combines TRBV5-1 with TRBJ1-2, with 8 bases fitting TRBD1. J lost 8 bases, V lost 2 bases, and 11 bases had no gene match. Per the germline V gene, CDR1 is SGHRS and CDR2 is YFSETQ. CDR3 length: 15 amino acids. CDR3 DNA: TGCGCCAGCAGCTTAGCGCAGGGGGCTATTAGCGGCTACACCTTC. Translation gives CASSLAQGAISGYTF.

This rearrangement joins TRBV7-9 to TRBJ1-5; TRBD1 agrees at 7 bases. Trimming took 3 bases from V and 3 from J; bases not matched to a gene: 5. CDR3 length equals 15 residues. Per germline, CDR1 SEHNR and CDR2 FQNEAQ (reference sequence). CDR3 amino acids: CASSFQGGPNQPQHF. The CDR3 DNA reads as TGTGCCAGCAGCTTTCAGGGGGGCCCCAATCAGCCCCAGCATTTT.

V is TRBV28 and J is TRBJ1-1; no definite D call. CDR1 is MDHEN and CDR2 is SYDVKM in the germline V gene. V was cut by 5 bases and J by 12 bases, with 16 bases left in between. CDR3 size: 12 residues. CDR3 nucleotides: TGTGCCAGCAGTCATGACGGTCGGGAATCTTTCTTT. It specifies CASSHDGRESFF.

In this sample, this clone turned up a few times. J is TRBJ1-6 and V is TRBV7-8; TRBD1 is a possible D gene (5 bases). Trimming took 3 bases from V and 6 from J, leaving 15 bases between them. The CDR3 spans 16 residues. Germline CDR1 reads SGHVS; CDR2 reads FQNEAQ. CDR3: CASSLPRGGFNSPLHF. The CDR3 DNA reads TGTGCCAGCAGCTTGCCTCGGGGGGGGTTTAATTCACCCCTCCACTTT.

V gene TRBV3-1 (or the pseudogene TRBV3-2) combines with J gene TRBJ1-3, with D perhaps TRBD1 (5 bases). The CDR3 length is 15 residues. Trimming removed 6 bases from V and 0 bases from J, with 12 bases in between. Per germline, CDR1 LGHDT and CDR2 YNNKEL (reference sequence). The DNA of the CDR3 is TGTGCCAGCAGTTACAGGCAAAACTCTGGAAACACCATATATTTT. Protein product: CASSYRQNSGNTIYF.

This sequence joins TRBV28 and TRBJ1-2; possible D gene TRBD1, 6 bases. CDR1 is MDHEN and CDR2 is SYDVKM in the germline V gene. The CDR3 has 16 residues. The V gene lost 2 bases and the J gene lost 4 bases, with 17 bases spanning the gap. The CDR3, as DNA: TGTGCCAGCAGTTTACGACAGGCCCTCTTCATCTATGGCTACACCTTC. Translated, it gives CASSLRQALFIYGYTF.

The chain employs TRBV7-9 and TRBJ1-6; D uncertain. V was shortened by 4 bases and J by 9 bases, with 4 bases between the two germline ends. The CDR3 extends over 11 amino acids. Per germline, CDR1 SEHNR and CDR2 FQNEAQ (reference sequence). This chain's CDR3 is CASSSGSPLHF. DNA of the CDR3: TGTGCCAGCAGCTCCGGTTCACCCCTCCACTTT.

This CDR3 is CASSPPIAGGSETQYF. CDR3 bases: TGTGCCAGCTCACCTCCTATAGCGGGAGGGAGTGAGACCCAGTACTTC. The chain has TRBV18 and TRBJ2-5; 11 nucleotides match TRBD2. CDR1 and CDR2 (germline): KGHSH, LQKENI. Trimming cost V 3 bases and J 5 bases; bases outside gene matches: 8. The CDR3 is 16 residues long.

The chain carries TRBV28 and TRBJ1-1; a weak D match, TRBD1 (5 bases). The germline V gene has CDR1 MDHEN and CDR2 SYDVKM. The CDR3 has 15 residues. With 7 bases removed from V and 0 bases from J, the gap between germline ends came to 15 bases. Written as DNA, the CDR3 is TGTGCCAGCACCCCACCCCGGGGGATGAACACTGAAGCTTTCTTT. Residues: CASTPPRGMNTEAFF.

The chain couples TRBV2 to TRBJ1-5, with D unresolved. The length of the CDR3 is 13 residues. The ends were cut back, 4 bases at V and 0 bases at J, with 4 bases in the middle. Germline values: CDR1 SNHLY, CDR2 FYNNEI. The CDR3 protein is CASSVSSNQPQHF. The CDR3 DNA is TGTGCCAGCAGTGTCAGTAGCAATCAGCCCCAGCATTTT.

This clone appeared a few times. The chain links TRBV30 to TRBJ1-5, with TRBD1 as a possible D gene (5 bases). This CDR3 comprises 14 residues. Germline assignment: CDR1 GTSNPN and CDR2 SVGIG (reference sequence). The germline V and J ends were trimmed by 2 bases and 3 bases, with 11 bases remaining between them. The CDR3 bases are TGTGCCTGGAGTATTGGGGCGGACAATCAGCCCCAGCATTTT. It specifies CAWSIGADNQPQHF.

DNA for the CDR3: TGTGCCAGCAGCCTCACAGAACAGGGCGTTGGGCGCAATCAGCCCCAGCATTTT. It translates to CASSLTEQGVGRNQPQHF. The chain joins TRBV5-6 to TRBJ1-5; tentative D call: TRBD1 (6 bases). CDR1 is SGHDT, CDR2 YYEEEE, per germline. The CDR3 totals 18 residues. V lost 4 bases, J lost 2 bases, and 22 bases lay in between.

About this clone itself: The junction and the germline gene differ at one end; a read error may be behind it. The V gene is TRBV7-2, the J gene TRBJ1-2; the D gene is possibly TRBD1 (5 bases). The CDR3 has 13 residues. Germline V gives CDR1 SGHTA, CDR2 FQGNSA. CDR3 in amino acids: CASRLEGLHGYTF. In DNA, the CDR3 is TGTGCCAGCAGATTAGAGGGGCTTCACGGCTACACCTTC. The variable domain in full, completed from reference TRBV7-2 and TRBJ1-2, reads GAGVSQSPSNKVTEKGKDVELRCDPISGHTALYWYRQSLGQGLEFLIYFQGNSAPDKSGLPSDRFSAERTGGSVSTLTIQRTQQEDSAVYLCASRLEGLHGYTFGSGTRLTVV.